This T cell receptor (beta chain) was recorded in a study of T cell changes during pregnancy in multiple sclerosis. Germline V gene sequence: CDR1 SGHTA, CDR2 FQGNSA. This CDR3 spans 15 amino acids. The J segment lost 5 bases and the V segment lost 1 base, leaving 5 bases of the junction unmatched. Using immunoSEQ multiplex PCR, the repertoire was profiled, and TCRdb retains in-frame clones only, with some absent. The data contain roughly 65,000 clones, approximately 89% of them singletons. This receptor was identified in a female donor in good health, enrolled as a control in a pregnancy study. The J gene is TRBJ1-1, the V gene TRBV7-2, with TRBD1 identical over 9 bases. The starting material was peripheral blood, obtained in the third trimester of pregnancy. CDR3 loop: CASSLVGTGQTEAFF. CDR3 bases: TGTGCCAGCAGCTTAGTAGGGACAGGGCAGACTGAAGCTTTCTTT.